A single sample is the source of the 15 T cell receptor beta chains below, sequenced in a study of blood T cell repertoires in COVID-19. TCRdb's table, derived via immunoSEQ multiplex PCR, lists solely in-frame clones and lacks some. The table has roughly 11,000 clones, 75% to 90% seen once. The sequencing sample was made of peripheral blood. Receptor source: a human donor in a cohort sampled during active COVID-19.

The chain joins TRBV7-9 to TRBJ2-3, with 8 bases matching TRBD1. V gave up 5 bases and J gave up 2 bases; unmatched junction bases: 3. CDR3 length equals 14 residues. Germline values: CDR1 SEHNR, CDR2 FQNEAQ (reference sequence). Here the CDR3 reads CASSKGQDTDTQYF. CDR3 DNA: TGTGCCAGCAGCAAGGGACAGGACACAGATACGCAGTATTTT.

CDR3: CASRYTLAGAYNEQFF. CDR3 nucleotides: TGTGCCAGCAGGTACACTCTAGCGGGGGCCTACAATGAGCAGTTCTTC. This sequence joins TRBV6-5 and TRBJ2-1; the match to TRBD2 covers 10 bases. Looked up from germline, CDR1 is MNHEY and CDR2 is SVGAGI. The V segment lost 6 bases and the J segment 2 bases; nucleotides outside the gene matches: 7. The CDR3 extends over 16 amino acids.

The chain couples TRBV10-1 to TRBJ2-3; a weak D match, TRBD1 (6 bases). Trimming shortened V by 5 bases and J by 6 bases, and 12 bases separated the two germline ends. Germline CDR1 is WNHNN and CDR2 is SYGVQD (reference sequence). The CDR3 extends over 13 amino acids. CDR3 nucleotides: TGCGCCAGCAGTCCCAACAGGGCTGATACGCAGTATTTT. Protein: CASSPNRADTQYF.

V is TRBV11-2 and J is TRBJ2-4; a possible D gene is TRBD1 (6 bases). V lost 7 bases, J lost 10 bases, and 14 bases lay in between. The CDR3 is 12 amino acids. Germline CDR1 reads SGHAT; CDR2 reads FQNNGV. The CDR3 is CASTPSQGIQYF. CDR3 coding DNA: TGTGCCAGCACCCCTAGCCAGGGGATTCAGTACTTC.

The chain has TRBV28 and TRBJ2-1; 11 nucleotides align to TRBD1. V lost 6 bases and J lost 12; bases outside the gene matches: 7. Germline CDR1 is MDHEN and CDR2 is SYDVKM. The CDR3 has 13 residues. CDR3 sequence (DNA): TGTGCCAGCAGGGAACCGGGACAGGGGGGGCAGTTCTTC. It specifies CASREPGQGGQFF.

The chain carries TRBV11-2 and TRBJ1-2; 12 positions match TRBD1. Per the germline V gene, CDR1 is SGHAT and CDR2 is FQNNGV. This CDR3 region has 15 residues. Losses at the gene ends were 5 bases for V and 6 bases for J; bases not matched to a gene: 7. As DNA, the CDR3 is TGTGCCAGCAGCGTGGGGGACAGGGGGCGCGATGGCTACACCTTC. Encoded protein: CASSVGDRGRDGYTF.

The chain carries TRBV9 and TRBJ1-3; 7 bases agree with TRBD1. Per the germline V gene, CDR1 is SGDLS and CDR2 is YYNGEE. V lost 2 bases and J lost 0; bases outside the gene matches: 2. This CDR3 contains 15 residues. CDR3 sequence reads: CASSVGQDSGNTIYF. As DNA, the CDR3 is TGTGCCAGCAGCGTCGGACAGGACTCTGGAAACACCATATATTTT. The variable domain in full, completed from reference TRBV9 and TRBJ1-3, reads DSGVTQTPKHLITATGQRVTLRCSPRSGDLSVYWYQQSLDQGLQFLIQYYNGEERAKGNILERFSAQQFPDLHSELNLSSLELGDSALYFCASSVGQDSGNTIYFGEGSWLTVV.

The rearrangement uses TRBV24-1 and TRBJ2-3, with TRBD2 matching 8 bases. V lost 2 bases to trimming and J lost 0 bases; unmatched junction nucleotides: 9. The germline gives CDR1 KGHDR, CDR2 SFDVKD. This CDR3 spans 18 amino acids. The CDR3 nucleotides read TGTGCCACCAGTGATTGGGGTCTAGCGGGCGCAAGCACAGATACGCAGTATTTT. Translated: CATSDWGLAGASTDTQYF.

This chain connects TRBV7-8 to TRBJ2-2, with 8 bases lining up with TRBD1. The CDR3 totals 16 residues. V shed 3 bases and J 0 bases; nucleotides not matched to a gene: 3. Looked up from germline, CDR1 is SGHVS and CDR2 is FQNEAQ. CDR3 sequence reads: CASSFTGGTNTGELFF. The CDR3 nucleotides are TGTGCCAGCAGCTTTACAGGGGGGACGAACACCGGGGAGCTGTTTTTT.

The chain recombines TRBV14 with TRBJ2-5, with D perhaps TRBD2 (6 bases). The length of the CDR3 is 14 residues. From germline, CDR1 is SGHDN and CDR2 FVKESK. V lost 4 bases and J lost 3, with 12 bases in between. Here the CDR3 DNA reads TGTGCCAGCAGCCCTAGGACTACAGAAGAGACCCAGTACTTC. Amino acid sequence: CASSPRTTEETQYF.

The gene calls are TRBV5-1 and TRBJ2-7; 7 positions match TRBD1. Germline CDR1 reads SGHRS; CDR2 reads YFSETQ. Trimming took 5 bases from V and 3 from J; bases not matched to a gene: 8. CDR3 length: 14 amino acids. The CDR3 reads CASRLATGIYEQYF. CDR3 DNA: TGCGCCAGCAGACTCGCGACAGGGATCTACGAGCAGTACTTC.

The genes are TRBV2 and TRBJ2-1; 9 positions agree with TRBD1. Trimming cost V 5 bases and J 1 base; bases outside gene matches: 3. The V gene's germline CDR1 is SNHLY and CDR2 FYNNEI. The CDR3 is made up of 15 amino acids. Here the CDR3 reads CASSWDRVSYNEQFF. The CDR3 DNA follows: TGTGCCAGCAGTTGGGACAGGGTATCCTACAATGAGCAGTTCTTC.

CDR3 region: CASSPGAAGNTIYF. For the CDR3, the DNA is TGTGCCAGCAGCCCCGGTGCGGCCGGAAACACCATATATTTT. This chain uses TRBV3-1 (or the pseudogene TRBV3-2) with TRBJ1-3, with D unresolved. The V end lost 4 bases, the J end lost 4 bases, and 11 bases lay between the germline ends. CDR3 length: 14 residues. The germline V gene has CDR1 LGHDT and CDR2 YNNKEL (reference sequence).

This clone was counted a single time. This rearrangement joins TRBV6-4 to TRBJ2-1; the match to TRBD2 covers 12 bases. This CDR3 has 16 residues. The V gene end was trimmed by 6 bases and the J gene end by 10 bases; junction bases not matched to a gene: 13. Germline-derived CDR1 and CDR2 are MRHNA and SNTAGT. The CDR3 reads CASSTHASGGAEEQFF. The CDR3 nucleotides read TGTGCCAGCAGCACCCATGCTAGCGGGGGGGCGGAAGAGCAGTTCTTC.

This clone was seen more than once but under ten times. This sequence joins TRBV3-1 (or the pseudogene TRBV3-2) and TRBJ2-2; 10 bases align to TRBD2. The ends lost 6 bases at V and 5 bases at J; junction bases unmatched: 6. CDR1 is LGHDT, CDR2 YNNKEL, per germline (reference sequence). The CDR3 spans 15 residues. CDR3 in amino acids: CASSGGAGGTGELFF. In DNA form, the CDR3 reads TGTGCCAGCAGTGGGGGAGCGGGAGGGACCGGGGAGCTGTTTTTT.